This T cell receptor (beta chain) was recovered during a study of cytotoxic CD8 clonotypes in ibrutinib-treated CLL. Study in general: By median around 70 months, 12 had progressed and around 14 stayed remitted; responses had been 2 complete and roughly 25 partial. Sequencing produced an average of about 250,000 productive templates and 94,082 productive rearrangements per sample. Overall study results and limits: There were few public clonotypes, and on treatment they contracted or stayed stable. Clonality measured at baseline exceeded age-matched healthy donors, tracking circulating CD8+ T-cell counts.

Profiled with immunoSEQ multiplex PCR; TCRdb holds only in-frame clones, not every one. The table includes about 140,000 clones, approximately 90% detected once. In regard to this clone: The antigen is not known.

Germline assignment: CDR1 SGHVS and CDR2 FNYEAQ. The V end lost 1 base, the J end lost 0 bases, and 10 bases lay between the germline ends. This CDR3 has 15 amino acids. The sequence was collected from a human donor with chronic lymphocytic leukemia. Sequences were derived from PBMCs, sampled after 12 months of ibrutinib treatment. The genes are TRBV7-6 and TRBJ2-7, with D perhaps assigned TRBD1 or TRBD2 (5 bases each). DNA of the CDR3: TGTGCCAGCAGCTTAGTAGAGGGGAGCTCCTACGAGCAGTACTTC. Its protein product is CASSLVEGSSYEQYF.